This TCR beta chain was recorded in a study of blood T cell repertoires in COVID-19. Study background: The samples span acute and convalescent COVID-19 from the United States, Italy and Spain. From T cells, B-cell-depleted T cells, or PBMCs came the material, which was cDNA or gDNA.

The CDR3 totals 13 residues. CDR1 and CDR2 (germline): KGHSH, LQKENI. V lost 3 bases to trimming and J lost 3 bases, with 8 bases between them. Original data processing: From reference gene primer amplification, estimates of nucleated cell counts were derived. TCRdb's table, derived via immunoSEQ multiplex PCR, lists solely in-frame clones and lacks some. The V and J calls and clone size were taken over from that table, and D and trimming were inferred from the DNA. The sample carries some 250,000 clones, 75% to 90% recorded once. The sequencing sample was made of peripheral blood. The chain couples TRBV18 to TRBJ2-5; no reliable D call. The clonotype was recovered from a woman aged 25 to 45 who had recovered from COVID-19. The CDR3 is CASSPSIEETQYF. Here the CDR3 DNA reads TGTGCCAGCTCACCCTCAATAGAAGAGACCCAGTACTTC.